This TCR beta chain appears in the sequencing data of a study of cytomegalovirus exposure and HLA in healthy donors. Overall study findings and caveats: Analysis was performed later, and it showed HLA-associated TCR beta chains to be more clonally expanded than equally common others. High sensitivity and specificity were reportedly achieved when the classifier diagnosed cytomegalovirus status.

A multiplex PCR was run with 60 Vbeta primers and 13 Jbeta primers. Authors' methods: An analysis that came later counted around 80 million unique TCR beta chains, roughly 11 million shared. Measured with immunoSEQ multiplex PCR; TCRdb has only the in-frame clones, and not every one. The V and J calls and the clone size are those of that table, but D and trimming were determined from the DNA. In the table there are 140,000 or so clones, approximately 86% of which are singletons. Healthy bone marrow donors supplied every sample. Germline-derived CDR1 and CDR2 are MGHDK and SYGVNS. The V gene lost 3 bases and the J gene lost 1 base, with 10 bases spanning the gap. This CDR3 has 15 residues. On this clone itself: The antigen is undetermined.

The chain has TRBV25-1 and TRBJ1-3; D gene ambiguous. The TCR sequence derives from a woman in her 40s in good health and CMV-seronegative. The sequenced sample was PBMCs. CDR3 DNA sequence: TGTGCCAGCAGTGACGGTAGAGGGTCTGGAAACACCATATATTTT. As protein: CASSDGRGSGNTIYF.